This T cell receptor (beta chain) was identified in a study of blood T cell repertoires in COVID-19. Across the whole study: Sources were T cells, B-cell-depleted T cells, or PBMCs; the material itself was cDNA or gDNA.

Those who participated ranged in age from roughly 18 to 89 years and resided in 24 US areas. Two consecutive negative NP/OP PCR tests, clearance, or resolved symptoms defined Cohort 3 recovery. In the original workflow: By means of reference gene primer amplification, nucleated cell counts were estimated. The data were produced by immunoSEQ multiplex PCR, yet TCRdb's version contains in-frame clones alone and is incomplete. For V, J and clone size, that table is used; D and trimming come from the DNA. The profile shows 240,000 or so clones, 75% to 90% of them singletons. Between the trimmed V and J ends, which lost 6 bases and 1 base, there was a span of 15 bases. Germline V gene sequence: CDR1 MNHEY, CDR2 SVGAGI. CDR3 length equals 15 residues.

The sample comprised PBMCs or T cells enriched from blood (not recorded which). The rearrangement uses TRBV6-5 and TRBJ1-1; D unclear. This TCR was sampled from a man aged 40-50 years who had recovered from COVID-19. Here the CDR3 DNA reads TGTGCCAGCAGCTCGACACAAACTGGGAACACTGAAGCTTTCTTT. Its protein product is CASSSTQTGNTEAFF.